Below, 26 T cell receptor beta chains from the same sample are listed, as sequenced in a study of CD8+ T cells in alopecia areata (dated by TCRdb to the late 2010s). Library prep was done by the immunoSEQ multiplex PCR assay. To provide template for TCR sequencing, every sample had RNA extracted and reverse transcribed into cDNA. The clones in this table, taken by TCRdb from immuneACCESS, are in-frame only. Not every clone is retained; where verified, under half of the shortfall comes from an unresolved V gene, and the cause of the rest is unknown. The sample table contains 180,000 or so clones; only one count was recorded for about 54% of them. In total, the top ten clones hold 16% of the sample. Read against the paper, the sample's treatment or condition label means: oral pan-JAK inhibitor, 5-10 mg twice daily. This sample comprised CD4+ T cells sorted from blood, obtained at week 56, from a patient treated with tofacitinib. The receptors here all came from a human donor with alopecia areata.

The J gene is TRBJ2-1, the V gene TRBV29-1; 7 positions agree with TRBD1. Losses at the gene ends were 8 bases for V and 12 bases for J; bases not matched to a gene: 16. Germline CDR1 SQVTM, CDR2 ANQGSEA. The CDR3 sequence is 13 residues long. The CDR3 DNA reads as TGCAGCCACGACAGGGCGCCGGGCGATGTGCAGTTCTTC. It yields the protein CSHDRAPGDVQFF.

This clone turned up a few times. CDR3 region: CASRSTPGQESEQYF. CDR3 DNA: TGTGCCAGCAGATCGACTCCGGGACAAGAAAGCGAGCAGTACTTC. The genes are TRBV6-6 and TRBJ2-7; weak D call: TRBD1 (6 bases). CDR3 size: 15 residues. Trimming left V 6 bases short and J 6 bases short, with 21 bases between. Germline V gene sequence: CDR1 MNHNY, CDR2 SVGAGI (reference sequence).

This chain joins TRBV29-1 and TRBJ2-7; unclear D gene. Per the germline V gene, CDR1 is SQVTM and CDR2 is ANQGSEA. The CDR3 loop spans 13 amino acids. V was pared by 0 bases and J by 6 bases, with 12 bases between. The CDR3 here is CSVEDSHFPEQYF. CDR3 coding DNA: TGCAGCGTTGAAGATTCTCACTTTCCCGAGCAGTACTTC.

The chain uses TRBV27 and TRBJ2-7; tentative D call: TRBD1 (5 bases). Germline V gene data show CDR1 as MNHEY and CDR2 as SMNVEV (reference sequence). V lost 6 bases and J 0 bases, leaving 9 bases between the germline ends. This CDR3 is 13 amino acids long. The CDR3 nucleotides are TGTGCCAGCAGGACAGTTCACTCCTACGAGCAGTACTTC. Protein product: CASRTVHSYEQYF.

The genes are TRBV4-1 and TRBJ2-1, with D unresolved. The CDR3 is made up of 16 amino acids. Germline values: CDR1 MGHRA, CDR2 YSYEKL. The V gene lost 0 bases and the J gene lost 7 bases, with 16 bases spanning the gap. The CDR3 DNA sequence: TGCGCCAGCAGCCAAGATGTTCTCGGGCGACGGAATGAGCAGTTCTTC. Protein: CASSQDVLGRRNEQFF.

As DNA, the CDR3 is TGTGCCTGGAGTGAGGGGGACAGGGACTATGGCTACACCTTC. Translating it yields CAWSEGDRDYGYTF. V usage is TRBV30 and J usage is TRBJ1-2, with 9 bases aligning to TRBD1. Germline loops: CDR1 GTSNPN, CDR2 SVGIG (reference sequence). Unmatched junction bases numbered 3, after V lost 1 base and J lost 3 bases. CDR3 length equals 14 residues.

The rearrangement uses TRBV27 and TRBJ2-5, with D unresolved. Trimming took 3 bases from V and 5 from J, leaving 10 bases between them. The V gene's germline CDR1 is MNHEY and CDR2 SMNVEV (reference sequence). The CDR3 loop spans 13 amino acids. The CDR3, as DNA: TGTGCCAGCAGTTTTCGGTTGTTGGAGACCCAGTACTTC. This gives the protein CASSFRLLETQYF.

This chain joins TRBV15 and TRBJ1-1; D unclear. The germline V and J ends were trimmed by 6 bases and 0 bases, with 5 bases remaining between them. This CDR3 region has 12 residues. Germline CDR1 LNHNV, CDR2 YYDKDF (reference sequence). The CDR3 coding sequence is TGTGCCACCAGACATTTGAACACTGAAGCTTTCTTT. This gives the protein CATRHLNTEAFF. Based on the CDR3 plus reference TRBV15 and TRBJ1-1, the full variable domain is DAMVIQNPRYQVTQFGKPVTLSCSQTLNHNVMYWYQQKSSQAPKLLFHYYDKDFNNEADTPDNFQSRRPNTSFCFLDIRSPGLGDTAMYLCATRHLNTEAFFGQGTRLTVV.

The chain is built from TRBV29-1 and TRBJ2-5, with D maybe TRBD1 (6 bases). The J call may be mistaken, given a closer DNA end match to TRBJ2-7. There are 15 residues in the CDR3. Germline loops: CDR1 SQVTM, CDR2 ANQGSEA. CDR3 DNA sequence: TGCAGCGTTGGTGTATCGGGACAAAAAATCTACGAGCAGTACTTC. Translated, it gives CSVGVSGQKIYEQYF.

J is TRBJ2-1 and V is TRBV30, with TRBD1 matching 10 bases. Germline V gives CDR1 GTSNPN, CDR2 SVGIG (reference sequence). V lost 2 bases and J lost 7; bases outside the gene matches: 14. The CDR3 runs 17 residues. CDR3 protein: CAWSPFRQGAGWNEQFF. The DNA of the CDR3 is TGTGCCTGGAGTCCCTTTCGACAGGGGGCGGGCTGGAATGAGCAGTTCTTC.

The CDR3 protein is CASSPVVGKGETQYF. CDR3 coding DNA: TGTGCCAGCAGCCCAGTGGTGGGGAAGGGCGAGACCCAGTACTTC. The genes are TRBV7-2 and TRBJ2-5; D gene ambiguous. Germline assignment: CDR1 SGHTA and CDR2 FQGNSA. CDR3 length: 15 residues. The V gene lost 5 bases and the J gene lost 5 bases, with 18 bases spanning the gap.

V and J are TRBV15 and TRBJ2-3; 7 bases are a match to TRBD2. V lost 7 bases to trimming and J lost 0 bases; unmatched junction nucleotides: 4. Per the germline V gene, CDR1 is LNHNV and CDR2 is YYDKDF (reference sequence). CDR3 length: 14 residues. The CDR3 sequence is CATTPGGSTDTQYF. For the CDR3, the DNA is TGTGCCACCACCCCGGGGGGAAGCACAGATACGCAGTATTTT.

V usage is TRBV6-6 and J usage is TRBJ1-2, with D unclear. CDR3 length equals 12 residues. Germline V gives CDR1 MNHNY, CDR2 SVGAGI (reference sequence). Trimming pared 0 bases from V and 3 bases from J, leaving 2 bases between. CDR3 coding DNA: TGTGCCAGCAGTTACTCGGACTATGGCTACACCTTC. As protein: CASSYSDYGYTF.

The chain couples TRBV19 to TRBJ1-4; a weak D match, TRBD1 (6 bases). The CDR3 is 14 residues long. V was trimmed by 3 bases and J by 7 bases, leaving 12 bases between them. Germline V gene sequence: CDR1 LNHDA, CDR2 SQIVND (reference sequence). The CDR3 protein is CASSIEGGSEKLFF. CDR3 in DNA: TGTGCCAGTAGTATCGAGGGGGGCTCTGAAAAACTGTTTTTT.

The chain employs TRBV29-1 and TRBJ2-3; maybe TRBD2 (6 bases). Germline loops: CDR1 SQVTM, CDR2 ANQGSEA. V lost 4 bases and J 0 bases, leaving 17 bases between the germline ends. This CDR3 is built from 16 residues. CDR3 DNA sequence: TGCAGCGTTGTGGGGAGGCGGGACCGGAGCACAGATACGCAGTATTTT. It codes for CSVVGRRDRSTDTQYF.

CDR3 amino acids: CASSRIGTGEQYF. The DNA for the CDR3 is TGTGCCAGCAGCCGAATCGGGACTGGGGAGCAGTACTTC. The chain is built from TRBV14 and TRBJ2-7, with D perhaps TRBD2 (6 bases). The V gene lost 4 bases and the J gene lost 7 bases, with 14 bases spanning the gap. The CDR3 is 13 residues long. Germline assignment: CDR1 SGHDN and CDR2 FVKESK.

The chain couples TRBV9 to TRBJ2-3; 8 bases fit TRBD2. With 0 bases clipped from V and 3 bases from J, the junction kept 3 bases outside the gene matches. The germline V gene has CDR1 SGDLS and CDR2 YYNGEE. The CDR3 is 15 residues long. The CDR3 loop reads CASSVVAGGTDTQYF. For the CDR3, the DNA is TGTGCCAGCAGCGTAGTGGCGGGGGGTACAGATACGCAGTATTTT.

The chain couples TRBV18 to TRBJ2-1; D is perhaps TRBD1 or TRBD2 (5 bases each). The CDR3 covers 12 residues. Germline-derived CDR1 and CDR2 are KGHSH and LQKENI. Between the trimmed V and J ends, which lost 6 bases and 7 bases, there was a span of 10 bases. The CDR3 spells CASSGTPNEQFF. DNA for the CDR3: TGTGCCAGCTCCGGGACGCCGAATGAGCAGTTCTTC.

The J gene is TRBJ1-1, the V gene TRBV6-5, with 9 nucleotides matching TRBD1. The CDR3 is 15 residues long. The germline gives CDR1 MNHEY, CDR2 SVGAGI. V lost 6 bases and J lost 7; bases outside the gene matches: 12. CDR3 in amino acids: CASSPGTGRASEAFF. Written as DNA, the CDR3 is TGTGCCAGCAGCCCCGGGACAGGGAGGGCCAGTGAAGCTTTCTTT.

The J gene is TRBJ1-1, the V gene TRBV29-1; 9 positions agree with TRBD1. The CDR3 covers 13 residues. J lost 2 bases, V lost 7 bases, and 5 bases had no gene match. Germline V gives CDR1 SQVTM, CDR2 ANQGSEA. The CDR3 DNA follows: TGCAGCGGCGGGACAGGGAGTAACACTGAAGCTTTCTTT. Encoded protein: CSGGTGSNTEAFF.

This rearrangement joins TRBV18 to TRBJ2-7, with D unclear. The germline V gene encodes CDR1 KGHSH and CDR2 LQKENI. The CDR3 has 11 residues. The V and J ends lost 6 bases and 3 bases respectively, with 6 bases between them. CDR3 DNA: TGTGCCAGCTCTGACAACTACGAGCAGTACTTC. It translates to CASSDNYEQYF.

This clone was detected a few times. This rearrangement joins TRBV4-1 to TRBJ1-2, with D possibly being TRBD1 (6 bases). V gave up 1 base and J gave up 5 bases, with 14 bases separating them. The germline gives CDR1 MGHRA, CDR2 YSYEKL. The CDR3 has 15 residues. CDR3 coding DNA: TGCGCCAGCAGCCAAGTAGGGGGGCGCTCGTATGGCTACACCTTC. Its translation: CASSQVGGRSYGYTF.

This chain connects TRBV7-9 to TRBJ2-7; 8 bases line up with TRBD1. The germline gives CDR1 SEHNR, CDR2 FQNEAQ (reference sequence). The J segment lost 0 bases and the V segment lost 5 bases, leaving 6 bases of the junction unmatched. The CDR3 has 15 residues. CDR3 amino acids: CASSPGTGISYEQYF. The CDR3 nucleotides read TGTGCCAGCAGCCCGGGGACAGGCATCTCCTACGAGCAGTACTTC.

The V and J genes are TRBV30 and TRBJ1-5, with 7 bases lining up with TRBD1. Germline V gene lookup returns CDR1 GTSNPN and CDR2 SVGIG (reference sequence). The V gene end was trimmed by 2 bases and the J gene end by 4 bases; junction bases not matched to a gene: 8. The CDR3 consists of 15 residues. DNA for the CDR3: TGTGCCTGGAGTCTTCGGGGACAGATTAATCAGCCCCAGCATTTT. Its translation: CAWSLRGQINQPQHF.

The chain joins TRBV2 to TRBJ1-1, with D unresolved. The germline V gene has CDR1 SNHLY and CDR2 FYNNEI. This CDR3 spans 11 amino acids. Trimming removed 4 bases from V and 7 bases from J, with 7 bases in between. CDR3 residues: CASSVAREAFF. CDR3 in DNA: TGTGCCAGCAGTGTTGCCCGTGAAGCTTTCTTT.

The chain's CDR3 is CASSQGRLNTGELFF. CDR3 in DNA: TGTGCCAGCAGCCAGGGACGGCTGAACACCGGGGAGCTGTTTTTT. V and J are TRBV5-6 and TRBJ2-2; possibly TRBD1 or TRBD2 for D (5 bases each). The germline CDR1 and CDR2 sequences are SGHDT and YYEEEE. Trimming stripped 4 bases from V and 1 base from J, with 11 bases between. CDR3 size: 15 residues. The full variable domain, with the rest looked up from reference TRBV5-6 and TRBJ2-2, is DAGVTQSPTHLIKTRGQQVTLRCSPKSGHDTVSWYQQALGQGPQFIFQYYEEEERQRGNFPDRFSGHQFPNYSSELNVNALLLGDSALYLCASSQGRLNTGELFFGEGSRLTVL.